This TCR beta chain derives from a study of CD8+CD57+ T cells in acquired aplastic anemia. Template material for TCR beta VDJ and CDR3 profiling consisted of genomic DNA. One entry per CDR3 protein results from TCRdb running MiXCR on the reads. The table lists about 210,000 distinct CDR3 sequences, over 60% of them singletons. Comment on this clonotype: Its specificity is not known.

Study findings and constraints: A significant difference in CD8+ Simpson's diversity between patients and controls was not found.

CDR1 is ENHRY and CDR2 is SYGVKD in the germline V gene. The CDR3 contains 14 residues. V was clipped by 10 bases and J by 2 bases; unmatched bases: 8. Specimen: sorted CD4+, CD8+, or CD8+CD57+ T cells (not recorded which) from PBMCs. The rearrangement links TRBV10-3 to TRBJ2-1; 7 bases match TRBD2. The sequence came from a human donor in good health. CDR3 residues: CASRGEIPYNEQFF. The CDR3 DNA follows: TGTGCCAGTCGGGGGGAGATCCCCTACAATGAGCAGTTCTTC.